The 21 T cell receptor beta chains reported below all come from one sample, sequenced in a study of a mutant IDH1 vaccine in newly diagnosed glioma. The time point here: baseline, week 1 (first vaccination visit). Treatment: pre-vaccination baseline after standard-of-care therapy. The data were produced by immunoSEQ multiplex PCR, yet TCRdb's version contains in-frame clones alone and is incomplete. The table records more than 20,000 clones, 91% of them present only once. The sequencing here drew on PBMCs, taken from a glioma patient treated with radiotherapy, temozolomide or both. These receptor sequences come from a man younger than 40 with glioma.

The CDR3 spells CASGARNSYEQYF. The CDR3 DNA reads TGTGCTAGTGGGGCTAGAAACAGCTACGAGCAGTACTTC. V gene TRBV12-5 combines with J gene TRBJ2-7; D remains ambiguous. The CDR3 covers 13 residues. In germline, CDR1 is LGHNT, CDR2 FRNRAP. Deletions cut 6 bases from V and 3 bases from J, with 12 bases between.

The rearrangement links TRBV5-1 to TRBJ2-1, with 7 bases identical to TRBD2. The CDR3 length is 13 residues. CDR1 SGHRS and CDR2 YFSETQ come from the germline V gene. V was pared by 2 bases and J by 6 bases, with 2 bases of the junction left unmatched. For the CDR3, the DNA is TGCGCCAGCAGCTTACCGGGGGGCAATGAGCAGTTCTTC. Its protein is CASSLPGGNEQFF.

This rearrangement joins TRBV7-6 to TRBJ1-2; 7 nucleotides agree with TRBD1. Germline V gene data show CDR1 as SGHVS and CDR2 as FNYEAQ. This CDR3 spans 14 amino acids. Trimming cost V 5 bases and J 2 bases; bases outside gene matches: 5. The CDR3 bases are TGTGCCAGCAGCGCGGGGACAGCGAACTATGGCTACACCTTC. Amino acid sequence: CASSAGTANYGYTF.

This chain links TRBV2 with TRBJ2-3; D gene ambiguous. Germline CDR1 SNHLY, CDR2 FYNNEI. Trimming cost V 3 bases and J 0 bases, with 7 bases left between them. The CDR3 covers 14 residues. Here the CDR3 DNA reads TGTGCCAGCAGTGATAGTGGCAGCACAGATACGCAGTATTTT. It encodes CASSDSGSTDTQYF.

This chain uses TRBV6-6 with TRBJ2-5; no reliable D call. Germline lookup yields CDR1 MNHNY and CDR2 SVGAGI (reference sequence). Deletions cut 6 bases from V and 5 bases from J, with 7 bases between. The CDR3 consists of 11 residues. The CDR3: CASSSGETQYF. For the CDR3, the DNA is TGTGCCAGCAGCTCCGGGGAGACCCAGTACTTC.

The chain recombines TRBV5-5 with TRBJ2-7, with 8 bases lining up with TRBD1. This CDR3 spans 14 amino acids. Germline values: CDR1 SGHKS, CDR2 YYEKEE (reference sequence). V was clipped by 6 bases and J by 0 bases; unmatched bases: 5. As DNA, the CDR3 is TGTGCCAGCAACCCGGGACAGGTCTCCTACGAGCAGTACTTC. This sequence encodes CASNPGQVSYEQYF.

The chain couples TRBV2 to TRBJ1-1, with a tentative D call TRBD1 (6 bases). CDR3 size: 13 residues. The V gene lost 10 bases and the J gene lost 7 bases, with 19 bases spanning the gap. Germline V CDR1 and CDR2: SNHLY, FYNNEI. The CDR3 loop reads CATLKTGTYEAFF. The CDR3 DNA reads TGTGCCACCCTTAAGACAGGCACCTATGAAGCTTTCTTT.

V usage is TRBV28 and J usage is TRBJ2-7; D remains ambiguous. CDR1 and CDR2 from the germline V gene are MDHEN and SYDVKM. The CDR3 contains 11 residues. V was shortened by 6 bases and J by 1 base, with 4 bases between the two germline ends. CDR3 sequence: CASRDSYEQYF. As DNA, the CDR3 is TGTGCCAGCAGGGATTCCTACGAGCAGTACTTC.

CDR3 in amino acids: CASSLGSTSVGYEQYF. CDR3 DNA: TGCGCCAGCAGCTTGGGGTCGACTAGCGTCGGATACGAGCAGTACTTC. The gene calls are TRBV5-1 and TRBJ2-7; TRBD2 matches 8 bases. The germline V gene has CDR1 SGHRS and CDR2 YFSETQ. The CDR3 has 16 residues. V shed 0 bases and J 4 bases; nucleotides not matched to a gene: 9.

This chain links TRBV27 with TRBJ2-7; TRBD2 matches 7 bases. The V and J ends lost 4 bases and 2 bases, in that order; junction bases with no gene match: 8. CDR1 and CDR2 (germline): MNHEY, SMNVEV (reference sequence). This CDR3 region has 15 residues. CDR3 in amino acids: CASSSPGGSTYEQYF. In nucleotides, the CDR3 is TGTGCCAGCAGTTCGCCCGGGGGGTCTACCTACGAGCAGTACTTC.

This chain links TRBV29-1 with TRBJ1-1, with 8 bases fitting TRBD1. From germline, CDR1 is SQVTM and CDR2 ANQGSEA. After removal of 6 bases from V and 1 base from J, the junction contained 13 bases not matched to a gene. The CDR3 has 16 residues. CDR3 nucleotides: TGCAGCGTCGCAGGAGCGACAGGGGCCACGAACACTGAAGCTTTCTTT. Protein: CSVAGATGATNTEAFF.

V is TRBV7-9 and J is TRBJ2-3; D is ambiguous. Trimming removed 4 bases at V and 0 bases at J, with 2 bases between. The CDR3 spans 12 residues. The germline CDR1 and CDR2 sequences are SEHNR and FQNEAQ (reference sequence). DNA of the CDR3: TGTGCCAGCAGCTCGAGCACAGATACGCAGTATTTT. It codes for CASSSSTDTQYF.

The CDR3 DNA is TGTGCCTGGAGCCAGACTAGCGGGAGTGGAAATACGCAGTATTTT. It translates to CAWSQTSGSGNTQYF. The rearrangement links TRBV30 to TRBJ2-3; 12 bases are shared with TRBD2. Looked up from germline, CDR1 is GTSNPN and CDR2 is SVGIG (reference sequence). V was pared by 3 bases and J by 7 bases, with 8 bases of the junction left unmatched. The CDR3 is 15 amino acids.

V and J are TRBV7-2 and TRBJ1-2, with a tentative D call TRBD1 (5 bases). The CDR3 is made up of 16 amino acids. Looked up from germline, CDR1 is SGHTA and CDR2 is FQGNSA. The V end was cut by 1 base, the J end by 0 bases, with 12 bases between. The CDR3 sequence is CASSLVWGDSNYGYTF. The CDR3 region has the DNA TGTGCCAGCAGCTTAGTGTGGGGGGATTCTAACTATGGCTACACCTTC.

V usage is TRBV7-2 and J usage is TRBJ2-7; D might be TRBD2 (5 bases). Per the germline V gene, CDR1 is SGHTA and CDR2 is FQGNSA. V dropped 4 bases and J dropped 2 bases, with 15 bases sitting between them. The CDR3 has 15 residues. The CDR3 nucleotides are TGTGCCAGCAGCTGGACTCGGGATGACCCCTACGAGCAGTACTTC. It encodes CASSWTRDDPYEQYF.

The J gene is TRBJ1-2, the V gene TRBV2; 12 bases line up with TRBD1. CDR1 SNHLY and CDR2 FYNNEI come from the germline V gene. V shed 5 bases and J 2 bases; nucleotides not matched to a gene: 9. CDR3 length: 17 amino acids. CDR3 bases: TGTGCCAGCAGTCCGGGACAGGGGGCAGGAAAGAACTATGGCTACACCTTC. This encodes CASSPGQGAGKNYGYTF.

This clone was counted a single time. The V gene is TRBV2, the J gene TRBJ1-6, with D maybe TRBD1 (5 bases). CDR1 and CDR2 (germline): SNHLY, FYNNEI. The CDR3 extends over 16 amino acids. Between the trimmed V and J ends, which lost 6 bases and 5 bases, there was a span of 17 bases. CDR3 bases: TGTGCCAGCAGCGTTGCAGCCGGGGCCCATAATTCACCCCTCCACTTT. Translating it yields CASSVAAGAHNSPLHF.

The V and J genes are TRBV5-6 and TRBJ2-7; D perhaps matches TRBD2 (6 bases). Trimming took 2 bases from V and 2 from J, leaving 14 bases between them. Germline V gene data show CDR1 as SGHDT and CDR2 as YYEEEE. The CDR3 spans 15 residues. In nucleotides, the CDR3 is TGTGCCAGCAGCTTCTTGCGGGGCACCACCTACGAGCAGTACTTC. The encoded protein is CASSFLRGTTYEQYF.

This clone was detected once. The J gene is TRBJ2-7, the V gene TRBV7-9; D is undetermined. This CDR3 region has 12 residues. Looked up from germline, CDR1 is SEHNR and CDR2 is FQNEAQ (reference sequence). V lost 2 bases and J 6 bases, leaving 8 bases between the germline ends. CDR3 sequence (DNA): TGTGCCAGCAGCTTACCCGGCGGCGAGCAGTACTTC. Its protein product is CASSLPGGEQYF.

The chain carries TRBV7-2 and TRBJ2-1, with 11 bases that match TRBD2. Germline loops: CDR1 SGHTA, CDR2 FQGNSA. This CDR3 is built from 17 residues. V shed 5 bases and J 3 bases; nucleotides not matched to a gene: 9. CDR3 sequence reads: CASSVSGLAGFYNEQFF. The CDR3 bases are TGTGCCAGCAGCGTGAGCGGACTAGCGGGTTTCTACAATGAGCAGTTCTTC.

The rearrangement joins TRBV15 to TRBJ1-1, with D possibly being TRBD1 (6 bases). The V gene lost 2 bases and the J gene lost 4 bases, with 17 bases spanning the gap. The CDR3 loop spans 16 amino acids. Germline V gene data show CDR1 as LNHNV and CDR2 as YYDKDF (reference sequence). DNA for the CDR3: TGTGCCACCAGCAGACCCCCGGAAACGGGGGCCACTGAAGCTTTCTTT. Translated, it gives CATSRPPETGATEAFF.